The clone carrying this TCR beta chain has a count of ten or more. Template switching introduced a universal primer site, and the cDNA bore unique molecular identifiers. TCRdb used MiXCR to reprocess the 5' RACE reads, holding one entry per CDR3 protein. The sample holds fewer than 900,000 distinct CDR3 sequences; about 20% are singletons and the top ten take approximately 14%. This sample stems from a study of identical twins. V lost 3 bases to trimming and J lost 2 bases, with 6 bases between them. This CDR3 comprises 13 residues. Germline lookup yields CDR1 SGHDT and CDR2 YYEEEE. This same sample was also part of a study on T cells expressing NK-cell markers. This second study notes: The CD3+CD56-NKG2C+ fraction of several donors was likewise dominated by these clonotypes.

The chain joins TRBV5-6 to TRBJ1-3, with unresolved D. The origin of this receptor is a woman aged 18-29 years in good health. The sequenced material came from PBMCs. The CDR3 spells CASSSVAGNTIYF. CDR3 coding DNA: TGTGCCAGCAGCTCCGTCGCTGGAAACACCATATATTTT.